The 11 T cell receptor beta chains below come from one sample, sequenced in a study of human T cells and chemical hapten exposure. MiXCR was run by TCRdb on the RACE reads, yielding one entry per CDR3 protein. The data hold about 110,000 distinct CDR3 sequences, with under 40% observed a single time. Time point here: patch test 3, about 24 weeks after DPC sensitization. This sample's treatment: therapeutic diphenylcyclopropenone sensitization with weekly scalp DPC. The sequences come from whole blood, collected in connection with sensitization to the hapten diphenylcyclopropenone (DPC). These receptors were taken from a man in his forties with alopecia areata. Some clones in this sample may be carry-over from other donors' samples.

A few counts support this clonotype. The gene calls are TRBV4-1 and TRBJ1-4; 11 positions match TRBD1. The germline V gene has CDR1 MGHRA and CDR2 YSYEKL. Trimming at V came to 3 bases and at J to 8 bases, leaving 5 bases not matched to a gene. The CDR3 length is 15 residues. CDR3 in DNA: TGCGCCAGCAGCCATCCGGGACAGGGGGGCGAAAAACTGTTTTTT. Protein: CASSHPGQGGEKLFF.

CDR3 residues: CAIRPGLAADEQFF. Here the CDR3 DNA reads TGTGCCATCAGACCGGGACTAGCAGCCGATGAGCAGTTCTTC. The gene calls are TRBV10-3 and TRBJ2-1, with 9 bases that match TRBD2. CDR1 is ENHRY and CDR2 is SYGVKD in the germline V gene. V was pared by 6 bases and J by 8 bases, with 8 bases of the junction left unmatched. The CDR3 runs 14 residues.

This clonotype showed up just a few times. The gene calls are TRBV24-1 and TRBJ2-1; maybe TRBD1 (5 bases). The CDR3 consists of 11 residues. Trimming shortened V by 7 bases and J by 7 bases, and 7 bases separated the two germline ends. The germline V gene encodes CDR1 KGHDR and CDR2 SFDVKD. For the CDR3, the DNA is TGTGCCACCAGCCAGGGTAATGAGCAGTTCTTC. This sequence encodes CATSQGNEQFF.

The chain couples TRBV5-1 to TRBJ2-5; TRBD1 aligns across 7 bases. This CDR3 has 13 amino acids. Trimming took 4 bases from V and 5 from J; bases not matched to a gene: 5. The germline CDR1 and CDR2 sequences are SGHRS and YFSETQ. The CDR3 sequence: CASSPGQAETQYF. The CDR3 coding sequence is TGCGCCAGCAGCCCCGGACAGGCTGAGACCCAGTACTTC.

This clonotype was picked up a small number of times. The gene calls are TRBV5-6 and TRBJ2-1, with 7 bases fitting TRBD2. This CDR3 region has 12 residues. Trimming cost V 4 bases and J 15 bases; bases outside gene matches: 10. Looked up from germline, CDR1 is SGHDT and CDR2 is YYEEEE. The CDR3 protein is CASSIKREWMFF. The DNA of the CDR3 is TGTGCCAGCAGCATAAAGCGGGAATGGATGTTCTTC. The full variable domain, with the rest looked up from reference TRBV5-6 and TRBJ2-1, is DAGVTQSPTHLIKTRGQQVTLRCSPKSGHDTVSWYQQALGQGPQFIFQYYEEEERQRGNFPDRFSGHQFPNYSSELNVNALLLGDSALYLCASSIKREWMFFGPGTRLTVL.

V gene TRBV27 combines with J gene TRBJ2-1, with 7 nucleotides matching TRBD2. The J segment lost 6 bases and the V segment lost 3 bases, leaving 2 bases of the junction unmatched. Germline assignment: CDR1 MNHEY and CDR2 SMNVEV (reference sequence). The CDR3 spans 13 residues. The CDR3 region has the DNA TGTGCCAGCAGTTTTACTAGCGCCAATGAGCAGTTCTTC. Its translation: CASSFTSANEQFF.

The rearrangement uses TRBV6-2 or TRBV6-3 and TRBJ1-5; D remains ambiguous. Deletions cut 0 bases from V and 4 bases from J, with 13 bases between. The germline CDR1 and CDR2 sequences are MNHEY and SVGEGT. The CDR3 runs to 16 residues. The CDR3 protein is CASSYSTPGRNQPQHF. In DNA form, the CDR3 reads TGTGCCAGCAGTTACTCGACACCAGGAAGAAATCAGCCCCAGCATTTT.

This chain joins TRBV6-5 and TRBJ2-1; 15 bases line up with TRBD2. The CDR3 spans 17 residues. The germline gives CDR1 MNHEY, CDR2 SVGAGI. V gave up 5 bases and J gave up 2 bases; unmatched junction bases: 4. CDR3 DNA sequence: TGTGCCAGCAGTACGGGACTAGCGGGAGGACCCTACAATGAGCAGTTCTTC. As protein: CASSTGLAGGPYNEQFF.

This sequence joins TRBV12-3 or TRBV12-4 and TRBJ2-3, with 8 bases fitting TRBD2. Trimming removed 3 bases from V and 5 bases from J; junction bases left unmatched: 22. The length of the CDR3 is 20 residues. Here the CDR3 DNA reads TGTGCCAGCAGTTTTCGATTCGGCCGGGGGGGGCTTGTATCAGGAGATACGCAGTATTTT. It yields the protein CASSFRFGRGGLVSGDTQYF.

The sample holds a few counts of this clonotype. The chain uses TRBV7-2 and TRBJ2-7; no clear D gene. V lost 5 bases, J lost 1 base, and 9 bases lay in between. This CDR3 contains 13 residues. CDR1 is SGHTA and CDR2 is FQGNSA in the germline V gene. Here the CDR3 DNA reads TGTGCCAGCAGCCCAAGCGAGTCCTACGAGCAGTACTTC. This codes for CASSPSESYEQYF. The whole variable domain, filled in from reference TRBV7-2 and TRBJ2-7, reads GAGVSQSPSNKVTEKGKDVELRCDPISGHTALYWYRQSLGQGLEFLIYFQGNSAPDKSGLPSDRFSAERTGGSVSTLTIQRTQQEDSAVYLCASSPSESYEQYFGPGTRLTVT.

The chain has TRBV20-1 and TRBJ1-4, with 8 bases identical to TRBD1. The V gene's germline CDR1 is DFQATT and CDR2 SNEGSKA (reference sequence). CDR3 length: 14 amino acids. With V trimmed by 2 bases and J by 6 bases, 5 bases remained unmatched. CDR3 nucleotide sequence: TGCAGTGCTAGAAAGGACAGGGTGGATGAAAAACTGTTTTTT. This gives the protein CSARKDRVDEKLFF.